A single sample gave rise to the 21 T cell receptor beta chains below, sequenced in a study of T cells in Graves' hyperthyroidism and ophthalmopathy. Amplified regions were TCR beta CDR3 sequences from RNA transcripts. The TCR CDR3 first-round RT-PCR relied on the HTBI primer set. TCRdb ran MiXCR on the multiplex PCR reads and lists one entry per CDR3 protein. The sample has some 580,000 distinct CDR3 sequences, about 16% seen once. Material for sequencing was blood. The source is a woman aged 35 to 49 with Graves' ophthalmopathy.

The sample holds many counts of this clonotype. The chain links TRBV5-1 to TRBJ2-1, with TRBD2 matching 11 bases. Germline V CDR1 and CDR2: SGHRS, YFSETQ. CDR3 length equals 13 residues. With V trimmed by 7 bases and J by 10 bases, 7 bases remained unmatched. The CDR3 DNA sequence: TGCGCCAGCGGGCTAGCGGGAGGCTTGGAGCAGTTCTTC. Amino acids: CASGLAGGLEQFF. The whole variable domain, filled in from reference TRBV5-1 and TRBJ2-1, reads KAGVTQTPRYLIKTRGQQVTLSCSPISGHRSVSWYQQTPGQGLQFLFEYFSETQRNKGNFPGRFSGRQFSNSRSEMNVSTLELGDSALYLCASGLAGGLEQFFGPGTRLTVL.

This clonotype was seen only a few times. V is TRBV6-2 or TRBV6-3 and J is TRBJ1-1; perhaps TRBD1 as D (5 bases). V was clipped by 6 bases and J by 1 base, with 18 bases between them. Germline CDR1 and CDR2: MNHEY and SVGEGT. The CDR3 has 16 residues. CDR3 sequence (DNA): TGTGCCAGCAGCCGCAGGGTAACAGGAGAGAACACTGAAGCTTTCTTT. It encodes CASSRRVTGENTEAFF.

This chain links TRBV6-5 with TRBJ1-2, with TRBD1 matching 9 bases. Germline V gene lookup returns CDR1 MNHEY and CDR2 SVGAGI. This CDR3 has 15 amino acids. The V segment lost 2 bases and the J segment 8 bases; nucleotides outside the gene matches: 9. The CDR3 DNA reads TGTGCCAGCAGTTACCGGACAGGGGACCCCGGGGGCTACACCTTC. Translating it yields CASSYRTGDPGGYTF.

This clonotype was recorded at least ten times. J is TRBJ1-4 and V is TRBV2; D not certain. CDR3 length: 14 residues. Trimming pared 4 bases from V and 1 base from J, leaving 7 bases between. Germline-derived CDR1 and CDR2 are SNHLY and FYNNEI. The CDR3 DNA follows: TGTGCCAGCAGTGGAGGTCAAACTAATGAAAAACTGTTTTTT. Translation: CASSGGQTNEKLFF.

The rearrangement joins TRBV14 to TRBJ2-3; a possible D gene is TRBD2 (5 bases). Germline CDR1 is SGHDN and CDR2 is FVKESK. Trimming took 0 bases from V and 4 from J, leaving 11 bases between them. CDR3 size: 15 residues. For the CDR3, the DNA is TGTGCCAGCAGCCAAGATGCGGGTTTTCCAGATACGCAGTATTTT. It yields the protein CASSQDAGFPDTQYF.

This clonotype was picked up many times. J is TRBJ2-1 and V is TRBV13; 12 nucleotides agree with TRBD2. From germline, CDR1 is PRHDT and CDR2 FYEKMQ (reference sequence). V lost 5 bases to trimming and J lost 5 bases; unmatched junction nucleotides: 4. The CDR3 has 15 residues. CDR3 loop: CASSPSGRANNEQFF. The DNA for the CDR3 is TGTGCCAGCAGCCCTAGCGGGAGGGCGAACAATGAGCAGTTCTTC.

The rearrangement joins TRBV19 to TRBJ2-3; TRBD1 might be the D (6 bases). Germline assignment: CDR1 LNHDA and CDR2 SQIVND (reference sequence). This CDR3 spans 16 amino acids. V shed 3 bases and J shed 2 bases, with 15 bases lying between them. The CDR3, as DNA: TGTGCCAGTAGTATTCATGCCAGGGGCTACACAGATACGCAGTATTTT. This codes for CASSIHARGYTDTQYF.

This clonotype was recorded at least ten times. The chain carries TRBV6-1 and TRBJ1-2; D possibly corresponds to TRBD1 (5 bases). The CDR3 is 15 amino acids. Germline V lookup: CDR1 MNHNS, CDR2 SASEGT. V was trimmed by 6 bases and J by 2 bases, leaving 16 bases between them. CDR3 residues: CASSQLGERNYGYTF. The CDR3 DNA follows: TGTGCCAGCAGCCAGCTGGGGGAAAGAAACTATGGCTACACCTTC.

This clonotype was counted a few times. The chain joins TRBV30 to TRBJ2-7; the D is unclear. The germline CDR1 and CDR2 sequences are GTSNPN and SVGIG (reference sequence). The CDR3 has 14 residues. V gave up 7 bases and J gave up 3 bases, with 19 bases separating them. The CDR3 DNA reads as TGTGCCTCCAAACCCCCACAGTCCTACTACGAGCAGTACTTC. It encodes CASKPPQSYYEQYF.

The chain links TRBV20-1 to TRBJ2-4; 7 nucleotides match TRBD2. Unmatched junction bases numbered 5, after V lost 2 bases and J lost 4 bases. This CDR3 has 14 residues. Germline CDR1 is DFQATT and CDR2 is SNEGSKA (reference sequence). Here the CDR3 reads CSARSFGGKNIQYF. CDR3 bases: TGCAGTGCTAGATCTTTCGGGGGGAAAAACATTCAGTACTTC.

The chain has TRBV6-2 or TRBV6-3 and TRBJ2-4; D gene ambiguous. Per the germline V gene, CDR1 is MNHEY and CDR2 is SVGEGT. This CDR3 comprises 12 residues. Trimming stripped 5 bases from V and 3 bases from J, with 5 bases between. The CDR3 bases are TGTGCCAGCAGTGTTGTCAAAAACATTCAGTACTTC. This sequence encodes CASSVVKNIQYF.

This clonotype was observed many times. V usage is TRBV7-9 and J usage is TRBJ2-3; TRBD2 might be the D (6 bases). From germline, CDR1 is SEHNR and CDR2 FQNEAQ (reference sequence). Trimming stripped 3 bases from V and 3 bases from J, with 10 bases between. This CDR3 is 14 amino acids long. The CDR3 protein is CASSLASVTDTQYF. CDR3 in DNA: TGTGCCAGCAGCTTGGCTAGCGTTACAGATACGCAGTATTTT.

With respect to this clonotype: This sequence may be a read error, since a much larger clone differs from it by one base. This rearrangement joins TRBV2 to TRBJ2-4, with 8 bases aligning to TRBD1. Germline V gene lookup returns CDR1 SNHLY and CDR2 FYNNEI. The CDR3 runs 16 residues. The CDR3 DNA reads TGTGCCAGCAGTGAAGAAGACAGGGGTGCCAAAAACACTCAGTACTTC. This translates into CASSEEDRGAKNTQYF.

This clonotype occurred a few times. The J gene is TRBJ2-1, the V gene TRBV5-1; D remains ambiguous. The CDR3 is made up of 16 amino acids. Between the trimmed V and J ends, which lost 0 bases and 4 bases, there was a span of 14 bases. Germline CDR1 reads SGHRS; CDR2 reads YFSETQ. The CDR3 spells CASSLAADPRYNEQFF. DNA of the CDR3: TGCGCCAGCAGCTTGGCCGCAGACCCCCGTTACAATGAGCAGTTCTTC. The full variable domain, in which reference TRBV5-1 and TRBJ2-1 provide the parts outside the CDR3, is KAGVTQTPRYLIKTRGQQVTLSCSPISGHRSVSWYQQTPGQGLQFLFEYFSETQRNKGNFPGRFSGRQFSNSRSEMNVSTLELGDSALYLCASSLAADPRYNEQFFGPGTRLTVL.

This clonotype was found many times. The junction departs from germline at one end; a sequencing error may be responsible. The chain has TRBV2 and TRBJ2-7; D is ambiguous. Germline lookup yields CDR1 SNHLY and CDR2 FYNNEI. This CDR3 is 15 amino acids long. The CDR3 region is CASREGTGFSYEQYF. CDR3 coding DNA: TGTGCCAGCAGGGAAGGAACCGGCTTCTCCTACGAGCAGTACTTC.

The table lists this clonotype with many counts. This chain links TRBV5-1 with TRBJ1-2; D gene uncertain. The CDR3 totals 14 residues. Germline assignment: CDR1 SGHRS and CDR2 YFSETQ. With 5 bases removed from V and 4 bases from J, the gap between germline ends came to 15 bases. The CDR3 DNA reads as TGCGCCAGCAGGGATAACCGGGGAGTCTATGGCTACACCTTC. Amino acids: CASRDNRGVYGYTF.

In its sample, this clonotype was seen many times. The chain joins TRBV20-1 to TRBJ2-3; the D call may be TRBD1 or TRBD2 (5 bases each). This CDR3 is 11 amino acids long. Trimming left V 5 bases short and J 6 bases short, with 9 bases between. The germline gives CDR1 DFQATT, CDR2 SNEGSKA (reference sequence). The CDR3 nucleotides read TGCAGTGCTCTGGGGGTGGATACGCAGTATTTT. Translating gives CSALGVDTQYF.

This clonotype was observed at least ten times. J is TRBJ1-1 and V is TRBV2; possible D gene TRBD1, 6 bases. V was clipped by 6 bases and J by 3 bases, with 17 bases between them. The CDR3 is 15 residues long. Germline values: CDR1 SNHLY, CDR2 FYNNEI. CDR3 nucleotides: TGTGCCAGCAGCGATGTGGGGAGGGGGGACACTGAAGCTTTCTTT. This gives the protein CASSDVGRGDTEAFF.

The chain links TRBV18 to TRBJ2-7; 9 nucleotides agree with TRBD2. CDR1 is KGHSH and CDR2 is LQKENI in the germline V gene. V shed 3 bases, J shed 5 bases, and the junction held 11 bases outside the gene matches. The CDR3 is made up of 16 amino acids. The CDR3 is CASSPPGGRAGHEQYF. The CDR3 nucleotides are TGTGCCAGCTCACCCCCCGGCGGGAGGGCTGGCCACGAGCAGTACTTC.

The chain carries TRBV19 and TRBJ2-5; D may be TRBD1 or TRBD2 (6 bases each). CDR3 length equals 15 residues. Germline-derived CDR1 and CDR2 are LNHDA and SQIVND (reference sequence). Trimming took off 3 bases at V and 5 bases at J, with 16 bases between the two ends. DNA of the CDR3: TGTGCCAGTAGTATCGTACAGGGAGGAGGTGAGACCCAGTACTTC. Its protein product is CASSIVQGGGETQYF.

Only a few counts were recorded for this clonotype. V is TRBV6-1 and J is TRBJ2-3, with D possibly matching TRBD2 (6 bases). The CDR3 loop spans 16 amino acids. The ends were cut back, 5 bases at V and 1 base at J, with 16 bases in the middle. Looked up from germline, CDR1 is MNHNS and CDR2 is SASEGT. The CDR3 spells CASSTSFGGGTDTQYF. CDR3 nucleotides: TGTGCCAGCAGTACCAGCTTCGGGGGAGGCACAGATACGCAGTATTTT.